Following are 7 T cell receptor beta chains from one sample sequenced in a study of shared clonotypes between healthy human individuals. Data came from immunoSEQ multiplex PCR; TCRdb stores just in-frame clones and leaves some out. The data show some 530,000 clones, over 70% seen once. Sequences were obtained from PBMCs. The receptors come from a woman aged 40 to 50 in good health. Some clones in this sample may be carry-over from other donors' samples.

The chain carries TRBV28 and TRBJ2-7, with 10 nucleotides matching TRBD1. The CDR3 contains 16 residues. V was pared by 5 bases and J by 6 bases, with 13 bases of the junction left unmatched. CDR1 and CDR2 from the germline V gene are MDHEN and SYDVKM. CDR3 loop: CASSGPTGTGEGEQYF. CDR3 coding DNA: TGTGCCAGCAGTGGCCCGACCGGGACAGGGGAAGGCGAGCAGTACTTC.

A word on this clone: A far larger clone is only one base removed, so a read error is likely. The V and J genes are TRBV5-1 and TRBJ1-1, with a possible D match to TRBD1 (5 bases). The germline V gene encodes CDR1 SGHRS and CDR2 YFSETQ. This CDR3 has 13 residues. CDR3 bases: TGCGCCAGCAGCGTACAGGTGAACGCTGAAGCTTTCTTT. Residues: CASSVQVNAEAFF.

This chain connects TRBV2 to TRBJ1-4; D unresolved. Germline V CDR1 and CDR2: SNHLY, FYNNEI. This CDR3 is 15 amino acids long. The ends were cut back, 2 bases at V and 2 bases at J, with 9 bases in the middle. The CDR3 sequence: CASSESGKTNEKLFF. Here the CDR3 DNA reads TGTGCCAGCAGTGAAAGTGGGAAGACTAATGAAAAACTGTTTTTT.

The chain links TRBV14 to TRBJ2-7, with D possibly being TRBD2 (6 bases). The CDR3 runs to 14 residues. CDR1 and CDR2 (germline): SGHDN, FVKESK. The V gene lost 4 bases and the J gene lost 2 bases, with 12 bases spanning the gap. This chain's CDR3 is CASSLHSGAYEQYF. The CDR3, as DNA: TGTGCCAGCAGCCTCCATTCGGGAGCCTACGAGCAGTACTTC. The variable domain in full, completed from reference TRBV14 and TRBJ2-7, reads EAGVTQFPSHSVIEKGQTVTLRCDPISGHDNLYWYRRVMGKEIKFLLHFVKESKQDESGMPNNRFLAERTGGTYSTLKVQPAELEDSGVYFCASSLHSGAYEQYFGPGTRLTVT.

This rearrangement joins TRBV5-4 to TRBJ1-2; maybe TRBD1 (6 bases). Trimming took 0 bases from V and 5 from J, leaving 26 bases between them. The CDR3 runs 19 residues. From germline, CDR1 is SGHNT and CDR2 YYREEE (reference sequence). For the CDR3, the DNA is TGTGCCAGCAGCTTGGGGGGGACGGGGGCGTCGACCTTCGGGTATGGCTACACCTTC. Translated: CASSLGGTGASTFGYGYTF.

This clone was detected only once. A far bigger clonotype differs at one base, so this is likely a read error. The rearrangement uses TRBV6-6 and TRBJ2-6; the D is unclear. The CDR3 runs to 14 residues. Germline V gene lookup returns CDR1 MNHNY and CDR2 SVGAGI (reference sequence). This CDR3 reads CASGYSTGANVLTF. As DNA, the CDR3 is TGTGCCAGCGGTTACTCGACTGGGGCCAACGTCCTGACTTTC.

The table lists this clone with a count of one. A far larger clone is off by one base, so a read error is likely. The chain joins TRBV4-3 to TRBJ2-3; 10 bases match TRBD2. The CDR3 has 15 residues. Germline loops: CDR1 LGHNA, CDR2 YSLEER. This CDR3 reads CARSQAGGPADTQYF. The DNA for the CDR3 is TGCGCCAGAAGCCAAGCGGGAGGGCCGGCAGATACGCAGTATTTT.